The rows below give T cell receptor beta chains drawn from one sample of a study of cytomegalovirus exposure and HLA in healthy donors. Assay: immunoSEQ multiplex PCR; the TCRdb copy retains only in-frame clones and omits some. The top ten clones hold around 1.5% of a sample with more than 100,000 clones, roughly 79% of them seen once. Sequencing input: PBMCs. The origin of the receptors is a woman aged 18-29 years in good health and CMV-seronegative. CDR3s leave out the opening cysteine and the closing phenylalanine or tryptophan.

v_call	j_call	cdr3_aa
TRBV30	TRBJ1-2	AWQVPFHGYT
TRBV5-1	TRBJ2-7	ASSSQGQGAYEQY
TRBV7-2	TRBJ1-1	ARPGQPLNTEAF
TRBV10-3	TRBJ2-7	AIREQGAIYEQY
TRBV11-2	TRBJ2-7	ASSPDTGAHEQY
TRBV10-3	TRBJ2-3	AISESSGGKGDTQY
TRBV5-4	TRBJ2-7	ASSSYRTSGRPYEQY
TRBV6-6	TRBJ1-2	ASSSRSEAVNYGYT
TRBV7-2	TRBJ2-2	AGGTSGSTRELF
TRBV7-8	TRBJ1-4	ASSLEGGTGVEKLF
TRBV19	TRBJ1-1	ASRSRAAEAF
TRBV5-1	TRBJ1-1	ASSFRGTEAF
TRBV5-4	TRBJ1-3	ASSRSGLHGNTIY
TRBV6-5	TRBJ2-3	ASSRTAEDTQY
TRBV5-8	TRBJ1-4	ASSFGTSNEKLF
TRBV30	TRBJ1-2	ALQGPAGYT
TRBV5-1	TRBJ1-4	ASSTGDISGGEKLF
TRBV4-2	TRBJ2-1	ASSQERGSSYNEQF
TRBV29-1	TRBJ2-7	SVVTQRVLLSYEQY
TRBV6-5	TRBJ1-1	ATRDSSLLNTEAF
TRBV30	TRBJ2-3	AWSRGRTTDTQY
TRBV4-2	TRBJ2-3	ASSRRLAGGTDTQY
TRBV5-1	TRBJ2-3	ASSLDRGRADTQY
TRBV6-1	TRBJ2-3	ASSDGTGITDTQY
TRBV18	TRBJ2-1	ASSLSGTGTYNEQF
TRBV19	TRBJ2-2	ASSYRGQGGELF
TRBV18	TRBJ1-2	ASSRAPGTENRSYGYT
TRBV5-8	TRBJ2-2	ASRTSGRPVEGELF
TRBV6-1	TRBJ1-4	ASSMTGENEKLF
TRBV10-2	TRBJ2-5	ASSEVSGTETQY
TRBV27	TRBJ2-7	ASSLTETGIHEQY
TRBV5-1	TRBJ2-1	ASSLDPTANEQF
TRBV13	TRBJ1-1	ASSLVTDLNTEAF
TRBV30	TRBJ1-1	AWDPITGSEAF
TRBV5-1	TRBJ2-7	ASSTGQGMSYEQY
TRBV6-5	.	ASSRSGDLTYEQY
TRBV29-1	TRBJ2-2	SVTAPNTGELF